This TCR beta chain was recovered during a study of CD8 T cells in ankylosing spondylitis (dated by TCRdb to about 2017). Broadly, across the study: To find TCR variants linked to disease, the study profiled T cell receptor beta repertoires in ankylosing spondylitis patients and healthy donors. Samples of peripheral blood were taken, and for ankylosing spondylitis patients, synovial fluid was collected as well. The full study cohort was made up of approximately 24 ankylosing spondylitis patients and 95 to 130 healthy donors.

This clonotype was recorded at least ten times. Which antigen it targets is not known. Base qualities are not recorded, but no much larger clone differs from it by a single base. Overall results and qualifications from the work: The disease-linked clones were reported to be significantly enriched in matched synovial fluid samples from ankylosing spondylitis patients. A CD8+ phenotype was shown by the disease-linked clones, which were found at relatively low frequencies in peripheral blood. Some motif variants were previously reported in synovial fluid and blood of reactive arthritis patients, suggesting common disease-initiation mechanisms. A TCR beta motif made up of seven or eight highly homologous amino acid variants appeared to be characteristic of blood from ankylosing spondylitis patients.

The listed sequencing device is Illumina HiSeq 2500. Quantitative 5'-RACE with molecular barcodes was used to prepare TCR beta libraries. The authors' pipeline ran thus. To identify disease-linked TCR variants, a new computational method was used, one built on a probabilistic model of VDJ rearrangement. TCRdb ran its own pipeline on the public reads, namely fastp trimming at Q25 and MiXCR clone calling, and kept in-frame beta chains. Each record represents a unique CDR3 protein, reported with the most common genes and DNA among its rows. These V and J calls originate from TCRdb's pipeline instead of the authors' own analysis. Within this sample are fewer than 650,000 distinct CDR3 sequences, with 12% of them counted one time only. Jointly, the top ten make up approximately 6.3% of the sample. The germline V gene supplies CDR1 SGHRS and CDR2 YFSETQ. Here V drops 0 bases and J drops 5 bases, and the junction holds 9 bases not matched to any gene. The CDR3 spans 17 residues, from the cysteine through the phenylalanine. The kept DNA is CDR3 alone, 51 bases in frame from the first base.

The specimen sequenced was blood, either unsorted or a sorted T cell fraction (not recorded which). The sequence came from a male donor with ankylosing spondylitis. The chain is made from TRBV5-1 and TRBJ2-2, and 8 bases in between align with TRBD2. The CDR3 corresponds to CASSLALASGPTGELFF. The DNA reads TGCGCCAGCAGCTTGGCCTTGGCTAGCGGGCCTACCGGGGAGCTGTTTTTT.